This TCR beta chain was captured by sequencing in a study of neurological immune-mediated disorders. The V gene's germline CDR1 is LNHNV and CDR2 YYDKDF (reference sequence). V lost 10 bases and J lost 2, with 17 bases in between. CDR3 length: 14 residues. Each CDR3 protein gets one entry after TCRdb re-called the 5' RACE reads with MiXCR. The sample contains around 130,000 distinct CDR3 sequences, about 3.4% of which appear only once. This clonotype was counted many times. The rearrangement joins TRBV15 to TRBJ2-5; D assignment may be TRBD1 or TRBD2 (5 bases each). The source material was PBMCs. The receptor was isolated from a woman in her thirties with multiple sclerosis. CDR3 sequence reads: CASKVGAGQETQYF. CDR3 bases: TGTGCCAGCAAGGTCGGGGCAGGACAAGAGACCCAGTACTTC.